The source of this T cell receptor (beta chain) is a study of T cell changes during pregnancy in multiple sclerosis. CDR3 size: 15 residues. CDR1 and CDR2 from the germline V gene are LNHNV and YYDKDF (reference sequence). Trimming stripped 0 bases from V and 1 base from J, with 9 bases between. Profiling relied on immunoSEQ multiplex PCR, and the TCRdb table lists in-frame clones only, not all of them. The sample has under 45,000 clones, nearly 90% seen once. The TCR comes from a female donor with multiple sclerosis, enrolled in a pregnancy study. V gene TRBV15 combines with J gene TRBJ2-5, with D uncertain. The sequencing here drew on CD8+ T cells from peripheral blood mononuclear cells, taken in the first trimester of pregnancy. The CDR3 is CATSRDLGAQETQYF. CDR3 nucleotide sequence: TGTGCCACCAGCAGAGATCTGGGCGCCCAAGAGACCCAGTACTTC.